Below, 29 T cell receptor beta chains from the same sample are listed, as sequenced in a study of neoadjuvant nivolumab and ipilimumab in lung cancer. The assay was immunoSEQ multiplex PCR, and TCRdb's table has in-frame clones only and misses some. The repertoire includes approximately 23,000 clones, about four fifths of them detected once, and about 23% sits in the top ten. The material sequenced was peripheral blood, taken before neoadjuvant nivolumab, alone or with ipilimumab. The receptors originated from an adult with non-small cell lung cancer.

The V call is TRBV2, the J call TRBJ2-7, with 8 positions matching TRBD1. This CDR3 contains 15 residues. The germline gives CDR1 SNHLY, CDR2 FYNNEI. Trimming cost V 6 bases and J 1 base; bases outside gene matches: 8. The CDR3 DNA follows: TGTGCCAGCAGGACCGGGACAGGAACTTCCTACGAGCAGTACTTC. As protein: CASRTGTGTSYEQYF.

This chain joins TRBV30 and TRBJ1-3; perhaps TRBD1 as D (5 bases). The CDR3 covers 14 residues. Germline assignment: CDR1 GTSNPN and CDR2 SVGIG (reference sequence). V was clipped by 1 base and J by 2 bases, with 9 bases between them. The CDR3 DNA sequence: TGTGCCTGGAGTGGACAGTATGCTGGAAACACCATATATTTT. Protein product: CAWSGQYAGNTIYF.

The rearrangement joins TRBV6-1 to TRBJ2-3; 12 nucleotides align to TRBD2. Losses at the gene ends were 11 bases for V and 6 bases for J; bases not matched to a gene: 12. The CDR3 totals 15 residues. Germline CDR1 and CDR2: MNHNS and SASEGT. In DNA, the CDR3 is TGTGCCGTTCGACTGACTAGCGGGAGAGCGGATACGCAGTATTTT. This codes for CAVRLTSGRADTQYF.

The chain carries TRBV7-2 and TRBJ2-7; 8 bases are shared with TRBD1. V trimming: 3 bases; J trimming: 2 bases; junction bases outside the gene matches: 9. Germline CDR1 SGHTA, CDR2 FQGNSA. The CDR3 totals 16 residues. For the CDR3, the DNA is TGTGCCAGCAGCTTCTCAGGGGGCTGGGGAACCTACGAGCAGTACTTC. It translates to CASSFSGGWGTYEQYF.

This sequence joins TRBV5-5 and TRBJ1-2, with a possible D match to TRBD1 (5 bases). Germline V CDR1 and CDR2: SGHKS, YYEKEE (reference sequence). The length of the CDR3 is 14 residues. V was clipped by 3 bases and J by 9 bases, with 18 bases between them. The CDR3 nucleotides are TGTGCCAGCAGCTCCCCGGGACTGACACTTAGCTACACCTTC. This sequence encodes CASSSPGLTLSYTF.

The rearrangement links TRBV25-1 to TRBJ2-1; TRBD1 matches 7 bases. The J segment lost 7 bases and the V segment lost 2 bases, leaving 5 bases of the junction unmatched. Germline CDR1 reads MGHDK; CDR2 reads SYGVNS. The CDR3 has 14 residues. The CDR3 DNA is TGTGCCAGCAGTGAACCGGCGACAGGGAATGAGCAGTTCTTC. Translation: CASSEPATGNEQFF.

This clone is a singleton in its sample. The chain combines TRBV15 with TRBJ1-1; D is undetermined. V was trimmed by 1 base and J by 1 base, leaving 13 bases between them. The CDR3 spans 16 residues. Germline V gene lookup returns CDR1 LNHNV and CDR2 YYDKDF (reference sequence). CDR3 amino acids: CATSRVVERPNTEAFF. CDR3 bases: TGTGCCACCAGCAGAGTAGTGGAACGGCCGAACACTGAAGCTTTCTTT.

The rearrangement links TRBV7-2 to TRBJ1-1; 10 bases agree with TRBD1. Germline CDR1 SGHTA, CDR2 FQGNSA. This CDR3 is built from 15 residues. V was pared by 1 base and J by 3 bases, with 2 bases of the junction left unmatched. The CDR3 protein is CASSLDGTGDTEAFF. DNA of the CDR3: TGTGCCAGCAGCTTAGATGGGACAGGGGACACTGAAGCTTTCTTT.

The V and J genes are TRBV7-2 and TRBJ2-7, with 7 bases matching TRBD1. The CDR3 has 14 amino acids. Germline V gene sequence: CDR1 SGHTA, CDR2 FQGNSA. J lost 2 bases, V lost 0 bases, and 1 base had no gene match. Here the CDR3 DNA reads TGTGCCAGCAGCTTAGCAGGACAGGCCTACGAGCAGTACTTC. It encodes CASSLAGQAYEQYF.

The chain combines TRBV6-4 with TRBJ2-5, with D perhaps matching TRBD2 (5 bases). The CDR3 covers 13 residues. The V end was cut by 6 bases, the J end by 5 bases, with 13 bases between. CDR1 is MRHNA and CDR2 is SNTAGT in the germline V gene. The CDR3 nucleotides are TGTGCCAGCAGCCGGGATTACGGGGAGACCCAGTACTTC. Translating gives CASSRDYGETQYF.

The gene calls are TRBV9 and TRBJ2-2, with 7 bases aligning to TRBD2. The CDR3 loop spans 16 amino acids. Germline lookup yields CDR1 SGDLS and CDR2 YYNGEE. V lost 0 bases and J lost 0; bases outside the gene matches: 2. The CDR3 spells CASSVGEGSNTGELFF. CDR3 bases: TGTGCCAGCAGCGTAGGGGAGGGATCGAACACCGGGGAGCTGTTTTTT.

The V call is TRBV6-5, the J call TRBJ1-4; 8 positions agree with TRBD1. The CDR3 covers 14 residues. Germline values: CDR1 MNHEY, CDR2 SVGAGI. The trim removed 6 bases at V and 4 bases at J, leaving 4 bases unmatched. CDR3 nucleotides: TGTGCCAGCAGGCCAGGGGGCGGTAATGAAAAACTGTTTTTT. This translates into CASRPGGGNEKLFF.

V gene TRBV29-1 combines with J gene TRBJ2-3; 9 bases are shared with TRBD2. Germline-derived CDR1 and CDR2 are SQVTM and ANQGSEA. This CDR3 has 15 amino acids. V lost 4 bases, J lost 1 base, and 6 bases stayed unmatched. The CDR3 region is CSVAGGTSRTDTQYF. The CDR3 bases are TGCAGCGTTGCGGGGGGGACTAGCCGCACAGATACGCAGTATTTT.

The chain carries TRBV10-2 and TRBJ1-5; 7 bases fit TRBD1. This CDR3 spans 12 amino acids. V shed 8 bases and J 6 bases; nucleotides not matched to a gene: 4. Germline loops: CDR1 WSHSY, CDR2 SAAADI. CDR3 in DNA: TGCGCCAGCGGAGGGGGCGGTCAGCCCCAGCATTTT. Protein: CASGGGGQPQHF.

V is TRBV6-5 and J is TRBJ2-7; D possibly corresponds to TRBD2 (6 bases). Germline loops: CDR1 MNHEY, CDR2 SVGAGI. V lost 6 bases and J 1 base, leaving 13 bases between the germline ends. This CDR3 is 14 amino acids long. The CDR3 sequence: CASSSGTASYEQYF. The DNA of the CDR3 is TGTGCCAGCAGCTCCGGGACTGCATCCTACGAGCAGTACTTC.

This clone was detected only a few times. This chain links TRBV5-1 with TRBJ2-5; a possible D gene is TRBD1 (5 bases). Between the trimmed V and J ends, which lost 4 bases and 0 bases, there was a span of 13 bases. Germline values: CDR1 SGHRS, CDR2 YFSETQ. The length of the CDR3 is 15 residues. CDR3 DNA: TGCGCCAGCAGCCCGGACACCGTGTACCAAGAGACCCAGTACTTC. It translates to CASSPDTVYQETQYF.

Written as DNA, the CDR3 is TGTGCCAGCAGTTCGACCGATAGTGCGAACACTGAAGCTTTCTTT. This encodes CASSSTDSANTEAFF. V gene TRBV5-4 combines with J gene TRBJ1-1; D unclear. With 5 bases removed from V and 1 base from J, the gap between germline ends came to 15 bases. Germline values: CDR1 SGHNT, CDR2 YYREEE (reference sequence). The CDR3 totals 15 residues. The whole variable domain, filled in from reference TRBV5-4 and TRBJ1-1, reads ETGVTQSPTHLIKTRGQQVTLRCSSQSGHNTVSWYQQALGQGPQFIFQYYREEENGRGNFPPRFSGLQFPNYSSELNVNALELDDSALYLCASSSTDSANTEAFFGQGTRLTVV.

This chain links TRBV27 with TRBJ1-2; D remains ambiguous. V lost 5 bases to trimming and J lost 4 bases, with 8 bases between them. Germline values: CDR1 MNHEY, CDR2 SMNVEV (reference sequence). The CDR3 is made up of 12 amino acids. CDR3 coding DNA: TGTGCCAGCAGTGCAGGAGGCTATGGCTACACCTTC. The encoded protein is CASSAGGYGYTF.

The genes are TRBV27 and TRBJ1-5; no definite D call. Germline CDR1 reads MNHEY; CDR2 reads SMNVEV (reference sequence). The CDR3 is 13 amino acids. Trimming took off 3 bases at V and 3 bases at J, with 6 bases between the two ends. The CDR3 sequence: CASSLSFNQPQHF. The CDR3 bases are TGTGCCAGCAGTTTGTCTTTCAATCAGCCCCAGCATTTT.

This chain links TRBV4-1 with TRBJ2-7; no definite D call. Germline lookup yields CDR1 MGHRA and CDR2 YSYEKL. The V and J ends lost 1 base and 1 base respectively, with 8 bases between them. CDR3 size: 14 residues. The CDR3, as DNA: TGCGCCAGCAGCCAAGCCGCGGTTTCCTACGAGCAGTACTTC. As protein: CASSQAAVSYEQYF.

The rearrangement uses TRBV19 and TRBJ1-2; D might be TRBD1 (6 bases). The V end was cut by 5 bases, the J end by 4 bases, with 14 bases between. Germline-derived CDR1 and CDR2 are LNHDA and SQIVND (reference sequence). This CDR3 contains 14 residues. The CDR3 is CASSPQGGGYGYTF. In nucleotides, the CDR3 is TGTGCCAGTAGTCCACAGGGAGGTGGCTATGGCTACACCTTC.

The genes are TRBV5-5 and TRBJ2-5; 8 bases fit TRBD2. The CDR3 has 15 amino acids. The germline gives CDR1 SGHKS, CDR2 YYEKEE (reference sequence). J gave up 4 bases and V 4 bases, and 9 bases lay outside the gene matches. CDR3 sequence reads: CASSVRGAGAETQYF. The CDR3 DNA reads TGTGCCAGCAGCGTTAGAGGAGCGGGAGCAGAGACCCAGTACTTC.

The gene calls are TRBV5-4 and TRBJ2-1; TRBD1 or TRBD2 may be the D gene (5 bases each). There are 16 residues in the CDR3. Germline V lookup: CDR1 SGHNT, CDR2 YYREEE (reference sequence). V lost 2 bases and J 2 bases, leaving 14 bases between the germline ends. CDR3 sequence: CASSFWGRGAYNEQFF. In DNA, the CDR3 is TGTGCCAGCAGCTTCTGGGGGAGAGGGGCCTACAATGAGCAGTTCTTC. The whole variable domain, filled in from reference TRBV5-4 and TRBJ2-1, reads ETGVTQSPTHLIKTRGQQVTLRCSSQSGHNTVSWYQQALGQGPQFIFQYYREEENGRGNFPPRFSGLQFPNYSSELNVNALELDDSALYLCASSFWGRGAYNEQFFGPGTRLTVL.

The genes are TRBV6-5 and TRBJ2-3; TRBD2 agrees at 11 bases. CDR1 and CDR2 (germline): MNHEY, SVGAGI. The CDR3 runs to 15 residues. J gave up 4 bases and V 4 bases, and 4 bases lay outside the gene matches. The CDR3 loop is CASSLTSGTADTQYF. The CDR3 region has the DNA TGTGCCAGCAGTTTGACTAGCGGGACAGCAGATACGCAGTATTTT.

The chain joins TRBV7-9 to TRBJ2-7; 9 bases are a match to TRBD1. CDR3 length: 14 residues. V lost 6 bases and J lost 0; bases outside the gene matches: 3. Germline V gene data show CDR1 as SEHNR and CDR2 as FQNEAQ (reference sequence). The CDR3 nucleotides are TGTGCCAGCAGGGCGGGACAGGGCTCCTACGAGCAGTACTTC. Translating it yields CASRAGQGSYEQYF.

J is TRBJ1-2 and V is TRBV30; D not certain. V was clipped by 7 bases and J by 5 bases, with 8 bases between them. Germline V lookup: CDR1 GTSNPN, CDR2 SVGIG (reference sequence). The CDR3 has 10 amino acids. CDR3 region: CAFFTYGYTF. As DNA, the CDR3 is TGTGCCTTCTTCACATATGGCTACACCTTC.

The chain joins TRBV30 to TRBJ2-7, with D possibly matching TRBD1 (5 bases). Trimming took 2 bases from V and 3 from J, leaving 20 bases between them. Germline CDR1 is GTSNPN and CDR2 is SVGIG (reference sequence). This CDR3 is 16 amino acids long. CDR3 loop: CAWSLEVGQSNYEQYF. CDR3 nucleotide sequence: TGTGCCTGGAGTCTCGAGGTGGGGCAGTCTAACTACGAGCAGTACTTC.

The V gene is TRBV5-5, the J gene TRBJ2-1, with 8 bases fitting TRBD2. The CDR3 sequence is 15 residues long. V lost 4 bases, J lost 7 bases, and 10 bases stayed unmatched. Germline V gives CDR1 SGHKS, CDR2 YYEKEE (reference sequence). CDR3 sequence (DNA): TGTGCCAGCAGCCAAGAGACGGGAGGGCCAAATGAGCAGTTCTTC. It is translated as CASSQETGGPNEQFF.

This clone was recorded once. V gene TRBV30 combines with J gene TRBJ1-1, with D tentatively TRBD1 (5 bases). Germline V lookup: CDR1 GTSNPN, CDR2 SVGIG (reference sequence). The germline V and J ends were trimmed by 5 bases and 5 bases, with 15 bases remaining between them. This CDR3 comprises 13 residues. The chain's CDR3 is CAWRGLGRTEAFF. The DNA of the CDR3 is TGTGCCTGGCGGGGCCTGGGACGGACTGAAGCTTTCTTT.